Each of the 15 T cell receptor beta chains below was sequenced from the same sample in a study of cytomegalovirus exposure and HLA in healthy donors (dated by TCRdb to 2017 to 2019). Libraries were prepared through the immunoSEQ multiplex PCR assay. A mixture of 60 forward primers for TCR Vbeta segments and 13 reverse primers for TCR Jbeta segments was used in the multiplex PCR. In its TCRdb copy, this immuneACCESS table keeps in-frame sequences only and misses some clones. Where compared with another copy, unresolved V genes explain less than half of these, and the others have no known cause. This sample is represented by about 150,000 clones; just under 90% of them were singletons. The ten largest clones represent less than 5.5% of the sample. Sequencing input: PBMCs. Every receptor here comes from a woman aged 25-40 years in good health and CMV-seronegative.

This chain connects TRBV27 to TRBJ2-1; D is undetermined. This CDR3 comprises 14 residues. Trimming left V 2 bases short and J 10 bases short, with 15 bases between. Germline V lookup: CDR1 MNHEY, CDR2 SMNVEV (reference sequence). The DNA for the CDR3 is TGTGCCAGCAGTTTACCCTATCCCCACCCCGAGCAGTTCTTC. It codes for CASSLPYPHPEQFF.

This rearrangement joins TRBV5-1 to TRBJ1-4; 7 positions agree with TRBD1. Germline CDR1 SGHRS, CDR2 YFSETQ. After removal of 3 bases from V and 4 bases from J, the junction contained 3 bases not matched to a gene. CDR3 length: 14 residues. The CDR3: CASSSGQFNEKLFF. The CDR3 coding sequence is TGCGCCAGCAGCTCGGGACAGTTTAATGAAAAACTGTTTTTT.

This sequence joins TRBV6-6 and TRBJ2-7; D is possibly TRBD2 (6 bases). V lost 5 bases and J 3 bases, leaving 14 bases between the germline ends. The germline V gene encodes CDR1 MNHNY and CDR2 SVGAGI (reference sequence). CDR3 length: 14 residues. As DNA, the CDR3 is TGTGCCAGCAGTACCCGGGACTCTAACTACGAGCAGTACTTC. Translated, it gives CASSTRDSNYEQYF.

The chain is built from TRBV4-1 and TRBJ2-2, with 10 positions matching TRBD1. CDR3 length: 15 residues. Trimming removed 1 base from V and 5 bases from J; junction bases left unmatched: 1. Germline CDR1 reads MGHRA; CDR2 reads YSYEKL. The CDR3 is CASSQVDRGTGELFF. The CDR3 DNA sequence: TGCGCCAGCAGCCAAGTGGACAGGGGGACCGGGGAGCTGTTTTTT.

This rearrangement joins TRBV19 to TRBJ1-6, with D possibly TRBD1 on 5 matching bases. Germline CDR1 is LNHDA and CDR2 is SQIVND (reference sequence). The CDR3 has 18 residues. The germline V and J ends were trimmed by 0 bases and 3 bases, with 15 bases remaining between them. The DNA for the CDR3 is TGTGCCAGTAGTATAGATGGGGGGAGAGTAGTCTATAATTCACCCCTCCACTTT. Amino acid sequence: CASSIDGGRVVYNSPLHF.

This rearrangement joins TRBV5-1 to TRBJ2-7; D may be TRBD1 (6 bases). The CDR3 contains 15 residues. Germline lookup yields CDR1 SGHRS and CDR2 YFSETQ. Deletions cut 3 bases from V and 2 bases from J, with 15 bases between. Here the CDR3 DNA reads TGCGCCAGCAGCTCATTCAACAGGGACCCCTACGAGCAGTACTTC. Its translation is CASSSFNRDPYEQYF.

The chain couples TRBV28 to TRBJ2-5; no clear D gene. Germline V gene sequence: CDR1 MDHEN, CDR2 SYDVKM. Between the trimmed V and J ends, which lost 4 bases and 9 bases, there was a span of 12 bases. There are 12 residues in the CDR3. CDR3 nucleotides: TGTGCCAGCAGTTCCTATGGTCCGGCCCAGTACTTC. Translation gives CASSSYGPAQYF.

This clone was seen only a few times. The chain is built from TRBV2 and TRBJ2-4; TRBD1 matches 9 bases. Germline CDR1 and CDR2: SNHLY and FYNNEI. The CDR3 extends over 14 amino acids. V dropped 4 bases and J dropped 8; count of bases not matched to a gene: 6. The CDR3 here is CASSAEGQGDIQYF. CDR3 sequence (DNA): TGTGCCAGCAGTGCTGAGGGACAGGGTGACATTCAGTACTTC.

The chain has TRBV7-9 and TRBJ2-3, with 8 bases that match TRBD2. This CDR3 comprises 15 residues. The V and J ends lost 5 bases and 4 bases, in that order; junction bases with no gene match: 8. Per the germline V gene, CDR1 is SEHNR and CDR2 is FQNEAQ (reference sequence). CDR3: CASSRTGGGPDTQYF. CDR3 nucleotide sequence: TGTGCCAGCAGCCGAACCGGGGGGGGCCCAGATACGCAGTATTTT.

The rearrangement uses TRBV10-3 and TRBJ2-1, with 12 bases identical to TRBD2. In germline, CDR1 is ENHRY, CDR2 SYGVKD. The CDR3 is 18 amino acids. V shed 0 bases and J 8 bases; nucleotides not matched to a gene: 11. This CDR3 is CAISESKGLAGGPYEQFF. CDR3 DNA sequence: TGTGCCATCAGTGAGTCGAAGGGCCTAGCGGGAGGGCCCTATGAGCAGTTCTTC.

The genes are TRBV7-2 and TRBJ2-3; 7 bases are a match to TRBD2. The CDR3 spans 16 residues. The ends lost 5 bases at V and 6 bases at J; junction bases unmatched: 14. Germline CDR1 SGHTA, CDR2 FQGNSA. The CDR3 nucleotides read TGTGCCAGCAGCACGAACCGGGGGGTCCGCTCGGATACGCAGTATTTT. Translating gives CASSTNRGVRSDTQYF.

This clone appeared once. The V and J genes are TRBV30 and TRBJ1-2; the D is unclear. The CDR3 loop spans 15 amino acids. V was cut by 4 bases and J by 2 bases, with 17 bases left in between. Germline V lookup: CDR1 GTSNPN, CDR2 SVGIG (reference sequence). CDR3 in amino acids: CAWNIFTAANYGYTF. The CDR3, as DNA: TGTGCCTGGAATATATTTACAGCGGCGAACTATGGCTACACCTTC.

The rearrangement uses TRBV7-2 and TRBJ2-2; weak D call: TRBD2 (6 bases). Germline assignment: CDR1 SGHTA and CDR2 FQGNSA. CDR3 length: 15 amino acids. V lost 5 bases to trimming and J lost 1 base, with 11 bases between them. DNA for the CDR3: TGTGCCAGCAGCCGCCGGGACTGGAACACCGGGGAGCTGTTTTTT. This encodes CASSRRDWNTGELFF.

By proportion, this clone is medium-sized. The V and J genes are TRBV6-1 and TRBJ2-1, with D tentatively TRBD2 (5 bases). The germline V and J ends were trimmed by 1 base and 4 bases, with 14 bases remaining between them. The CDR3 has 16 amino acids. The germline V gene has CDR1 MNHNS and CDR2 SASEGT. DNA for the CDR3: TGTGCCAGCAGTGAAGGTGAGGGAGTTGGGTACAATGAGCAGTTCTTC. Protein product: CASSEGEGVGYNEQFF.

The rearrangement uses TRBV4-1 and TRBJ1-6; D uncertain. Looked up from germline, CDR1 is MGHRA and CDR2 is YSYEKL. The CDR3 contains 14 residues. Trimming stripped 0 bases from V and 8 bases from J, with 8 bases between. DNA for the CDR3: TGCGCCAGCAGCCAAGATAGGGAGTATTCACCCCTCCACTTT. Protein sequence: CASSQDREYSPLHF.